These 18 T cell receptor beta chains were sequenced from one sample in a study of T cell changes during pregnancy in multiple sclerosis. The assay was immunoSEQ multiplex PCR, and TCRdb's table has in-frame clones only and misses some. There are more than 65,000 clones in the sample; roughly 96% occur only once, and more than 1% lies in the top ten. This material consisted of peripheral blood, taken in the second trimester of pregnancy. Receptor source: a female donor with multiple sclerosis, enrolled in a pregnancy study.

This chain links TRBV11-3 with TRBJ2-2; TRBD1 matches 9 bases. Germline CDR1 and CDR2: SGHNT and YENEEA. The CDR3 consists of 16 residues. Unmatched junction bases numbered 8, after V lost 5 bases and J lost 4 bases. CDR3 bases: TGTGCCAGCAGCCTAGGGGGACAGGGTTTCACCGGGGAGCTGTTTTTT. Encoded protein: CASSLGGQGFTGELFF. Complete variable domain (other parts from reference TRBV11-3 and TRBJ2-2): EAGVVQSPRYKIIEKKQPVAFWCNPISGHNTLYWYLQNLGQGPELLIRYENEEAVDDSQLPKDRFSAERLKGVDSTLKIQPAELGDSAVYLCASSLGGQGFTGELFFGEGSRLTVL.

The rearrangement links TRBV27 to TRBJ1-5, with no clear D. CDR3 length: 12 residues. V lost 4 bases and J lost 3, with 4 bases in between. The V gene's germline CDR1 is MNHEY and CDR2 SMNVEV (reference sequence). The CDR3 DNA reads TGTGCCAGCAGTTCCCTCAATCAGCCCCAGCATTTT. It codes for CASSSLNQPQHF.

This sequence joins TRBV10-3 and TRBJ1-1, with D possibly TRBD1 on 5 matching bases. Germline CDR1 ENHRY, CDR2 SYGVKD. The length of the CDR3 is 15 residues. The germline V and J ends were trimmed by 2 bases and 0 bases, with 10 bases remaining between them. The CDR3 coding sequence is TGTGCCATCAGTGAGGCGACAGCTTTGAACACTGAAGCTTTCTTT. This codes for CAISEATALNTEAFF.

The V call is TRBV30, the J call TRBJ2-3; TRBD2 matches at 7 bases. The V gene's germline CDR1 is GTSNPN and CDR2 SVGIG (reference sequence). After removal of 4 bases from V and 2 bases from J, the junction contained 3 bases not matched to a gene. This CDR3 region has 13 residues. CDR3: CAWTSGLTDTQYF. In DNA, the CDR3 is TGTGCCTGGACTAGCGGACTCACAGATACGCAGTATTTT.

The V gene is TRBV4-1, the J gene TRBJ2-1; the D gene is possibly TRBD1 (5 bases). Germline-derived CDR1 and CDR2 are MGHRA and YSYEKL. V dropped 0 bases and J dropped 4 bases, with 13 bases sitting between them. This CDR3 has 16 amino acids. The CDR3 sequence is CASSQETGRVYNEQFF. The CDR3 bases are TGCGCCAGCAGCCAAGAGACGGGCAGGGTATACAATGAGCAGTTCTTC.

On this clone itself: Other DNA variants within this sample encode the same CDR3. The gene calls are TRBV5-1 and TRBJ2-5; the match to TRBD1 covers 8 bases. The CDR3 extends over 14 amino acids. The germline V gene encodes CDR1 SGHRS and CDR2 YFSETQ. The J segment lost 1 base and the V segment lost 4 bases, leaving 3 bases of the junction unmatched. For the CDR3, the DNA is TGCGCCAGCAGCCTTACAGGGGGCCAAGAGACCCAGTACTTC. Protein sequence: CASSLTGGQETQYF.

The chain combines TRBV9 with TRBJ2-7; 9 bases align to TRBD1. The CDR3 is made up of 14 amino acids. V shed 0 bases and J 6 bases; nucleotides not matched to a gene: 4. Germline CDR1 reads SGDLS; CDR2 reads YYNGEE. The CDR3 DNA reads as TGTGCCAGCAGCGTAGGACAGGGGGAGGGCGAGCAGTACTTC. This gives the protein CASSVGQGEGEQYF.

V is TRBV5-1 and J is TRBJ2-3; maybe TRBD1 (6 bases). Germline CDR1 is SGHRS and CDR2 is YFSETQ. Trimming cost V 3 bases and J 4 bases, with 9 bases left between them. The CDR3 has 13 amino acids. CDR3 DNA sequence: TGCGCCAGCAGCTCGGACAGTTCAGATACGCAGTATTTT. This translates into CASSSDSSDTQYF.

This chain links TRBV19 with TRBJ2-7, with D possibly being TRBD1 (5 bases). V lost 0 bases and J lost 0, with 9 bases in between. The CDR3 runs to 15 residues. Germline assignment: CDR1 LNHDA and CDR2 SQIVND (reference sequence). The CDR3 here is CASSIEQVASYEQYF. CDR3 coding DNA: TGTGCCAGTAGTATAGAACAGGTCGCCTCCTACGAGCAGTACTTC.

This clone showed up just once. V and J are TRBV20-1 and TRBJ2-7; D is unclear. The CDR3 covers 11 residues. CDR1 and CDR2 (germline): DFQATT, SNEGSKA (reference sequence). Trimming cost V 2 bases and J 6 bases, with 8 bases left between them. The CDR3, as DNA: TGCAGTGCTAGAAAGTCGGGCGAGCAGTACTTC. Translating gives CSARKSGEQYF.

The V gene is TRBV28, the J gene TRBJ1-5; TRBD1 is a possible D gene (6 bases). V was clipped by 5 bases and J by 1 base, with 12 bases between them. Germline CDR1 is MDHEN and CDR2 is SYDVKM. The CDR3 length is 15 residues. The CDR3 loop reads CASSPPGASNQPQHF. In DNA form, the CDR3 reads TGTGCCAGCAGTCCTCCAGGGGCCAGCAATCAGCCCCAGCATTTT.

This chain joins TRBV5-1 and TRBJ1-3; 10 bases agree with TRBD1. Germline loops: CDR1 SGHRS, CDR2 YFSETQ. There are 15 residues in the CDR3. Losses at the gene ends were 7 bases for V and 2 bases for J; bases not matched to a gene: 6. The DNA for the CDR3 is TGCGCCAGCCGTAGGGACAGGGGACCTGGAAACACCATATATTTT. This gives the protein CASRRDRGPGNTIYF.

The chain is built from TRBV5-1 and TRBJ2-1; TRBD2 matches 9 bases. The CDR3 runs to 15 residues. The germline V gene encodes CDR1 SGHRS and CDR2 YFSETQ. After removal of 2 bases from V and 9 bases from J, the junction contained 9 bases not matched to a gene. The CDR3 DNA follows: TGCGCCAGCAGCTTCATAGCGGGAGTGGGCGGTGAGCAGTTCTTC. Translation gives CASSFIAGVGGEQFF.

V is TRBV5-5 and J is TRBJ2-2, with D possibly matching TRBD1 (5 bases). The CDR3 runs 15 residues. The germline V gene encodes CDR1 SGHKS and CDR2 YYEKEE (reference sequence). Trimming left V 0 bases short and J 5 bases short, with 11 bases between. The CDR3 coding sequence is TGTGCCAGCAGCTTGGGGCTGGGGCAGACCGGGGAGCTGTTTTTT. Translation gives CASSLGLGQTGELFF.

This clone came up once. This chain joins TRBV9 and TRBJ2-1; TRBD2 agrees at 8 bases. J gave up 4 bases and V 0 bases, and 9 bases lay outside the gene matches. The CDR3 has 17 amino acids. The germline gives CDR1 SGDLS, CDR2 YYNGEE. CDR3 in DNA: TGTGCCAGCAGCGTAGATGCTGTGAGCGGGAGTTACAATGAGCAGTTCTTC. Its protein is CASSVDAVSGSYNEQFF.

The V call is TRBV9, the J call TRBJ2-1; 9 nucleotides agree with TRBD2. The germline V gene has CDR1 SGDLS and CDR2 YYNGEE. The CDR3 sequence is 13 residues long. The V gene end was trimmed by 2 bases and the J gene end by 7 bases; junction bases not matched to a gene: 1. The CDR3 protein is CASSVGLANEQFF. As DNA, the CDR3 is TGTGCCAGCAGCGTGGGACTAGCAAATGAGCAGTTCTTC.

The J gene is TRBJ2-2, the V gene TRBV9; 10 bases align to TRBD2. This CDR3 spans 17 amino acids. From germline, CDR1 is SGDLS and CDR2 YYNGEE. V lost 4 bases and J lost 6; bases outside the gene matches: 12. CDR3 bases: TGTGCCAGCAGCCACACTCTAGCGGGAGAACGTCCCGGGGAGCTGTTTTTT. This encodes CASSHTLAGERPGELFF.

Written as DNA, the CDR3 is TGTGCCAGCAGCCACTACAGGGGAACGGGCGGGGAGCTGTTTTTT. It specifies CASSHYRGTGGELFF. This rearrangement joins TRBV7-9 to TRBJ2-2; 7 bases line up with TRBD1. The ends lost 5 bases at V and 7 bases at J; junction bases unmatched: 10. CDR1 is SEHNR and CDR2 is FQNEAQ in the germline V gene (reference sequence). The CDR3 covers 15 residues.